This T cell receptor beta chain appears in the sequencing data of a study of shared clonotypes between healthy human individuals. Comment on this clone: Antigen unknown.

CDR1 and CDR2 (germline): MGHRA, YSYEKL. Trimming pared 3 bases from V and 0 bases from J, leaving 10 bases between. This CDR3 contains 15 residues. Using immunoSEQ multiplex PCR, the repertoire was profiled, and TCRdb retains in-frame clones only, with some absent. The table lists some 740,000 clones, 90% to 95% of them singletons, with about 25% in the top ten. Points from the study as a whole: For naive CD4 cells, roughly 5% of clonotypes were shared across a handful of donors. An anticipated effect of sequencing depth on clonotype sharing among donors was recognized. Non-shared clonotypes had lower generation probabilities than those shared by all four donors.

Naive CD8 cells lacked CD45RO, underwent positive selection for CCR7 and left out terminally differentiated effector memory CD45RA+ cells. Recent acute infections and vaccinations were absent in the healthy HIV-negative adult donors. The chain is built from TRBV4-1 and TRBJ2-3; D call uncertain. The receptor was derived from a man in his thirties or forties in good health. Specimen: naive CD8+ T cells sorted from blood. The CDR3 coding sequence is TGCGCCAGCAGCCAGGCCTCTACTAGCACAGATACGCAGTATTTT. Translating gives CASSQASTSTDTQYF.